The 28 T cell receptor beta chains below all came from one sample that was sequenced in a study of blood T cells in healthy people across ages. The second PCR ran about 6 to 12 cycles with a sample-barcoded 5' primer and J-beta primers. TCRdb re-called the 5' RACE reads through MiXCR, storing one row per CDR3 protein. The table includes hundreds of thousands of distinct CDR3 sequences, 20% to 25% detected once. Input material: blood. Every receptor here comes from a man in his 70s in good health.

This rearrangement joins TRBV29-1 to TRBJ2-7; D might be TRBD1 or TRBD2, each matching 5 bases. V was cut by 3 bases and J by 6 bases, with 12 bases left in between. CDR3 length: 12 residues. Per germline, CDR1 SQVTM and CDR2 ANQGSEA. This chain's CDR3 is CSVDSGPGEQYF. The CDR3 nucleotides read TGCAGCGTTGATTCGGGGCCGGGCGAGCAGTACTTC.

The rearrangement uses TRBV27 and TRBJ2-1; 9 bases are shared with TRBD2. This CDR3 has 17 residues. V trimming: 5 bases; J trimming: 0 bases; junction bases outside the gene matches: 8. In germline, CDR1 is MNHEY, CDR2 SMNVEV (reference sequence). The CDR3 is CASSPGLATSSYNEQFF. CDR3 DNA: TGTGCCAGCAGTCCAGGACTAGCGACCAGCTCCTACAATGAGCAGTTCTTC.

J is TRBJ2-1 and V is TRBV20-1; D is undetermined. This CDR3 region has 13 residues. The V gene lost 6 bases and the J gene lost 2 bases, with 11 bases spanning the gap. From germline, CDR1 is DFQATT and CDR2 SNEGSKA (reference sequence). In DNA, the CDR3 is TGCAGTGCGACGTGGGATACCTACAATGAGCAGTTCTTC. It is translated as CSATWDTYNEQFF.

The chain uses TRBV27 and TRBJ2-7; D not resolved. CDR3 length: 14 amino acids. The V end was cut by 6 bases, the J end by 3 bases, with 15 bases between. CDR1 MNHEY and CDR2 SMNVEV come from the germline V gene (reference sequence). As DNA, the CDR3 is TGTGCCAGCAGCTGGGCTAACGGGTACTACGAGCAGTACTTC. Translation gives CASSWANGYYEQYF.

V usage is TRBV28 and J usage is TRBJ2-5, with D possibly TRBD2 on 7 matching bases. In germline, CDR1 is MDHEN, CDR2 SYDVKM. V was clipped by 5 bases and J by 7 bases, with 20 bases between them. The CDR3 length is 15 residues. The CDR3 is CASSVGGGGLRTQYF. CDR3 nucleotides: TGTGCCAGCAGTGTCGGGGGCGGGGGCCTACGGACCCAGTACTTC.

The V and J genes are TRBV9 and TRBJ2-5; 9 nucleotides match TRBD2. The DNA end is a closer match to TRBJ2-1, so the J assignment may be wrong. The CDR3 has 15 residues. In germline, CDR1 is SGDLS, CDR2 YYNGEE. The chain's CDR3 is CASSVRVAGVEEQFF. CDR3 sequence (DNA): TGTGCCAGCAGCGTTAGAGTAGCGGGAGTTGAGGAGCAGTTCTTC.

This clonotype was picked up a small number of times. The junction departs from the called germline gene at one end, perhaps through a read error. The chain combines TRBV20-1 with TRBJ2-5; D is uncertain. CDR1 and CDR2 from the germline V gene are DFQATT and SNEGSKA (reference sequence). This CDR3 is 15 amino acids long. In nucleotides, the CDR3 is TGCAGTGCTAGAGGGCGAGGCAGCCCAGTACAGACCCGGTACTTC. It yields the protein CSARGRGSPVQTRYF.

The rearrangement uses TRBV6-1 and TRBJ2-4, with D uncertain. The germline gives CDR1 MNHNS, CDR2 SASEGT. The V end was cut by 0 bases, the J end by 9 bases, with 9 bases between. The CDR3 has 13 amino acids. CDR3 in amino acids: CASSEARGSIQYF. CDR3 nucleotides: TGTGCCAGCAGTGAAGCGAGAGGAAGCATTCAGTACTTC.

This clonotype has a handful of counts. This chain uses TRBV5-1 with TRBJ1-4, with D unclear. Looked up from germline, CDR1 is SGHRS and CDR2 is YFSETQ. The CDR3 is 13 residues long. Trimming pared 2 bases from V and 0 bases from J, leaving 2 bases between. The chain's CDR3 is CASSFATNEKLFF. The CDR3 nucleotides are TGCGCCAGCAGCTTTGCAACTAATGAAAAACTGTTTTTT.

The chain has TRBV20-1 and TRBJ1-6; possible D gene TRBD1, 6 bases. Trimming pared 1 base from V and 5 bases from J, leaving 12 bases between. Germline V gene lookup returns CDR1 DFQATT and CDR2 SNEGSKA (reference sequence). CDR3 length: 15 amino acids. The CDR3 sequence is CSARVGGGNNSPLHF. CDR3 bases: TGCAGTGCTAGAGTAGGGGGTGGGAATAATTCACCCCTCCACTTT.

This clonotype was picked up a small number of times. This chain connects TRBV7-3 to TRBJ2-1; 7 bases match TRBD1. V gave up 1 base and J gave up 7 bases; unmatched junction bases: 7. The length of the CDR3 is 15 residues. The germline gives CDR1 SGHTA, CDR2 FQGTGA. The CDR3 loop is CASSLKGGVVNEQFF. In nucleotides, the CDR3 is TGTGCCAGCAGCTTAAAAGGGGGCGTAGTGAATGAGCAGTTCTTC.

This clonotype was detected only a few times. The V and J genes are TRBV6-2 or TRBV6-3 and TRBJ2-1; D remains unclear. Matching the DNA end better, TRBJ2-7 makes the J call doubtful. This CDR3 is built from 13 residues. Germline CDR1 reads MNHEY; CDR2 reads SVGEGT. As DNA, the CDR3 is TGTGCCAGCAGAAACGGCGCAGGCTCTCAGCAGTACTTC. It encodes CASRNGAGSQQYF.

The rearrangement joins TRBV13 to TRBJ1-2, with no clear D. The CDR3 runs to 13 residues. Trimming cost V 5 bases and J 6 bases, with 13 bases left between them. Germline CDR1 is PRHDT and CDR2 is FYEKMQ (reference sequence). The CDR3 loop reads CASSRLRMDGYTF. CDR3 bases: TGTGCCAGCAGCAGGCTGCGGATGGATGGCTACACCTTC.

This chain connects TRBV20-1 to TRBJ1-4, with TRBD1 matching over 8 bases. CDR1 is DFQATT and CDR2 is SNEGSKA in the germline V gene (reference sequence). CDR3 length: 12 amino acids. J was trimmed by 8 bases and V by 4 bases; bases with no gene match: 3. CDR3 DNA: TGCAGTGCTAAGGACAGGGACGAAAAACTGTTTTTT. It specifies CSAKDRDEKLFF.

This clonotype has a handful of counts. V is TRBV5-1 and J is TRBJ2-5; 11 bases match TRBD2. The V gene's germline CDR1 is SGHRS and CDR2 YFSETQ. The J segment lost 4 bases and the V segment lost 3 bases, leaving 5 bases of the junction unmatched. CDR3 length: 15 amino acids. Here the CDR3 reads CASSSLAGEGETQYF. CDR3 nucleotide sequence: TGCGCCAGCAGCTCACTAGCGGGAGAAGGAGAGACCCAGTACTTC.

The V call is TRBV6-1, the J call TRBJ1-1; 8 nucleotides line up with TRBD1. Per the germline V gene, CDR1 is MNHNS and CDR2 is SASEGT. CDR3 length equals 14 residues. Trimming took 6 bases from V and 2 from J; bases not matched to a gene: 5. Here the CDR3 reads CASRTDRVNTEAFF. CDR3 coding DNA: TGTGCCAGCAGAACGGACAGGGTTAACACTGAAGCTTTCTTT.

Notes on this clonotype: Its ends do not fully match the called genes, so a read error is possible. The rearrangement links TRBV3-1 to TRBJ2-7; D could derive from TRBD1 or TRBD2 (5 bases each). This CDR3 is 16 amino acids long. Germline assignment: CDR1 LGHDT and CDR2 YNNKEL (reference sequence). In DNA, the CDR3 is TGTGCCAGCAGCCAAGGTTCGGGGCCTCCCTTCGGCGAGCAGTGCTTC. Residues: CASSQGSGPPFGEQCF.

There are a few counts of this clonotype. This CDR3 is CASSFSLGQGLTEAFF. CDR3 DNA sequence: TGTGCCAGCAGTTTCTCCCTGGGACAGGGGCTCACTGAAGCTTTCTTT. This chain uses TRBV6-2 or TRBV6-3 with TRBJ1-1; 10 bases match TRBD1. This CDR3 is 16 amino acids long. The germline gives CDR1 MNHEY, CDR2 SVGEGT. V lost 4 bases and J lost 4; bases outside the gene matches: 9.

The chain has TRBV20-1 and TRBJ2-7; TRBD2 aligns across 11 bases. This CDR3 contains 15 residues. Germline lookup yields CDR1 DFQATT and CDR2 SNEGSKA (reference sequence). V trimming: 1 base; J trimming: 2 bases; junction bases outside the gene matches: 4. The CDR3 here is CSARAGLAAAYEQYF. Here the CDR3 DNA reads TGCAGTGCTAGAGCGGGACTAGCGGCCGCCTACGAGCAGTACTTC.

This chain connects TRBV19 to TRBJ1-2, with TRBD1 matching 7 bases. This CDR3 has 15 residues. Germline trimming cut 3 bases from V and 4 bases from J; bases unmatched to any gene: 8. CDR1 and CDR2 from the germline V gene are LNHDA and SQIVND (reference sequence). CDR3 residues: CASSIGQERIYGYTF. CDR3 DNA: TGTGCCAGTAGTATCGGACAGGAAAGAATCTATGGCTACACCTTC.

This clonotype was seen many times. The gene calls are TRBV4-1 and TRBJ1-1; D call uncertain. Deletions cut 1 base from V and 0 bases from J, with 15 bases between. This CDR3 comprises 17 residues. From germline, CDR1 is MGHRA and CDR2 YSYEKL. The CDR3 protein is CASSQALRAGLNTEAFF. The CDR3 bases are TGCGCCAGCAGCCAAGCCCTGAGGGCAGGTCTGAACACTGAAGCTTTCTTT.

This clonotype was observed a handful of times. The chain joins TRBV2 to TRBJ2-3, with 9 bases aligning to TRBD2. Per germline, CDR1 SNHLY and CDR2 FYNNEI. The CDR3 is made up of 16 amino acids. V trimming: 0 bases; J trimming: 6 bases; junction bases outside the gene matches: 7. The CDR3 nucleotides are TGTGCCAGCAGTGAAGCGGGCGGGAGGGGTTCGGATACGCAGTATTTT. Translation: CASSEAGGRGSDTQYF.

This sequence joins TRBV5-1 and TRBJ1-2; TRBD1 matches at 9 bases. The CDR3 runs to 13 residues. Germline V lookup: CDR1 SGHRS, CDR2 YFSETQ. Trimming removed 4 bases from V and 8 bases from J; junction bases left unmatched: 6. The CDR3 here is CASSRGQGEGYTF. Written as DNA, the CDR3 is TGCGCCAGCAGCCGGGGACAGGGTGAAGGCTACACCTTC.

The chain couples TRBV15 to TRBJ1-2; 11 bases are a match to TRBD1. This CDR3 region has 15 residues. From germline, CDR1 is LNHNV and CDR2 YYDKDF (reference sequence). V dropped 4 bases and J dropped 5; count of bases not matched to a gene: 6. This chain's CDR3 is CATSKPGQGVYGYTF. The CDR3 DNA reads as TGTGCCACCAGCAAACCGGGACAGGGGGTTTATGGCTACACCTTC. The full variable domain, completed using reference TRBV15 and TRBJ1-2, is DAMVIQNPRYQVTQFGKPVTLSCSQTLNHNVMYWYQQKSSQAPKLLFHYYDKDFNNEADTPDNFQSRRPNTSFCFLDIRSPGLGDTAMYLCATSKPGQGVYGYTFGSGTRLTVV.

This clonotype showed up just a few times. V is TRBV9 and J is TRBJ2-5; 7 nucleotides align to TRBD1. The CDR3 runs 14 residues. Germline loops: CDR1 SGDLS, CDR2 YYNGEE. The ends lost 0 bases at V and 4 bases at J; junction bases unmatched: 3. The CDR3 sequence is CASSVEGGRETQYF. In DNA, the CDR3 is TGTGCCAGCAGCGTAGAAGGGGGCCGAGAGACCCAGTACTTC.

The chain uses TRBV5-1 and TRBJ1-3; unclear D gene. V dropped 4 bases and J dropped 1 base, with 6 bases sitting between them. The length of the CDR3 is 13 residues. CDR1 and CDR2 (germline): SGHRS, YFSETQ. This CDR3 is CASSEGSGNTIYF. CDR3 coding DNA: TGCGCCAGCAGCGAGGGTTCTGGAAACACCATATATTTT.

This sequence joins TRBV12-5 and TRBJ2-1; TRBD2 agrees at 13 bases. The CDR3 loop spans 19 amino acids. CDR1 is LGHNT and CDR2 is FRNRAP in the germline V gene. Unmatched junction bases numbered 5, after V lost 0 bases and J lost 0 bases. The CDR3 spells CASGLVPRTSGSSYNEQFF. CDR3 DNA sequence: TGTGCTAGTGGTTTGGTACCTAGGACTAGCGGGAGCTCCTACAATGAGCAGTTCTTC. The full variable domain, its missing parts supplied by reference TRBV12-5 and TRBJ2-1, is DARVTQTPRHKVTEMGQEVTMRCQPILGHNTVFWYRQTMMQGLELLAYFRNRAPLDDSGMPKDRFSAEMPDATLATLKIQPSEPRDSAVYFCASGLVPRTSGSSYNEQFFGPGTRLTVL.

As concerns this clonotype: The junction and the germline gene differ at one end; a read error may be behind it. V gene TRBV20-1 combines with J gene TRBJ1-4; 10 nucleotides match TRBD1. The CDR3 runs 16 residues. CDR1 and CDR2 from the germline V gene are DFQATT and SNEGSKA (reference sequence). The CDR3 region is CSASLDRGGTNEELFF. The CDR3 coding sequence is TGCAGTGCTAGCTTGGACAGGGGGGGGACTAATGAAGAACTGTTTTTT.